The rows below give T cell receptor beta chains drawn from one sample of a study of immune heterogeneity within non-small cell lung tumors. One entry per CDR3 protein, called by TCRdb with MiXCR from the multiplex PCR reads. The table records around 4,700 distinct CDR3 sequences, about 20% of them present only once. Sample: lung tumor tissue. These receptors came from a man aged 55 to 70 with non-small cell lung cancer. Each CDR3 is given with its conserved first and last residue. The D gene is left open where the match is weak. Clone size is stated in some rows and not others, as once, few, many or a class when expanded.

cdr3_aa cdr3_nt d_call j_call clone_size v_call
CASSVTSGRFYEQYF TGCGCCAGCAGTGTGACTAGCGGGAGATTCTACGAGCAGTACTTC TRBD2 TRBJ2-7 . TRBV5-1
CASSLGTGTAKETQYF TGTGCCAGCAGTCTGGGAACCGGGACAGCTAAAGAGACCCAGTACTTC TRBD1 TRBJ2-5 few TRBV6-2/TRBV6-3
CASCSGSSYDEQFF TGTGCCAGCTGTAGCGGGAGTTCCTACGATGAGCAGTTCTTC TRBD2 TRBJ2-1 few TRBV6-1
CASSYNSYSGANVLTF TGTGCCAGCAGTTACAACAGTTACTCTGGGGCCAACGTCCTGACTTTC . TRBJ2-6 medium-sized TRBV6-6
CASSQGDVGTEAFF TGCGCCAGCAGCCAAGGGGACGTCGGGACTGAAGCTTTCTTT . TRBJ1-1 few TRBV4-1
CASSIGSRDTEAFF TGTGCCAGTAGTATAGGAAGTAGGGACACTGAAGCTTTCTTT . TRBJ1-1 . TRBV19
CASSLGLAGVSLGGVNEQFF TGCGCCAGCAGCTTAGGACTAGCGGGAGTCTCCCTCGGCGGTGTAAATGAGCAGTTCTTC TRBD2 TRBJ2-1 . TRBV5-1
CASSHQIAGRPLQQYF TGTGCCAGCAGCCACCAAATAGCGGGAAGGCCCCTACAGCAGTACTTC TRBD2 TRBJ2-7 medium-sized TRBV27
CASSLTTSGSGADTQYF TGTGCCAGCAGCTTAACGACTAGCGGGAGTGGAGCAGATACGCAGTATTTT TRBD2 TRBJ2-3 . TRBV7-3
CASSFQGDQPQHF TGTGCCAGCAGTTTCCAGGGCGATCAGCCCCAGCATTTT . TRBJ1-5 medium-sized TRBV12-3/TRBV12-4
CASSEVGQSPLHF TGTGCCAGCAGTGAAGTCGGACAATCACCCCTCCACTTT . TRBJ1-6 few TRBV6-1
CASNQKGGYEQYF TGCGCCAGCAACCAGAAAGGGGGTTACGAGCAGTACTTC . TRBJ2-7 . TRBV4-1
CSARENPETEAFF TGCAGTGCTAGAGAAAACCCGGAGACTGAAGCTTTCTTT . TRBJ1-1 . TRBV20-1
CAISGRLAGDTYNEQFF TGTGCCATCAGTGGACGGCTAGCGGGCGACACTTACAATGAGCAGTTCTTC TRBD2 TRBJ2-1 once TRBV10-3
CSARIGGRALETQYF TGCAGTGCTAGAATAGGCGGGAGGGCCCTCGAGACCCAGTACTTC TRBD2 TRBJ2-5 . TRBV20-1
CSARDSEGLAGGYYNEQFF TGCAGTGCTAGAGATTCGGAGGGACTAGCGGGAGGTTACTACAATGAGCAGTTCTTC TRBD2 TRBJ2-1 few TRBV20-1
CASRSGDGDNYGYTF TGTGCCAGCAGGTCGGGGGATGGGGATAACTATGGCTACACCTTC . TRBJ1-2 few TRBV7-9
CASSFGGGGYGCTF TGTGCCAGCAGCTTCGGAGGGGGGGGGTATGGCTGCACCTTC . TRBJ1-2 few TRBV7-9
CASSSGYEQYF TGTGCCAGCAGCTCCGGCTACGAGCAGTACTTC . TRBJ2-7 few TRBV5-8
CSASGTSGTNTGELFF TGCAGTGCTAGCGGGACTAGCGGGACCAACACCGGGGAGCTGTTTTTT TRBD2 TRBJ2-2 few TRBV20-1
CSARGLLGAKNIQYF TGCAGTGCTAGAGGCTTACTGGGGGCCAAAAACATTCAGTACTTC . TRBJ2-4 few TRBV20-1
CASSLNWGNGYTF TGTGCCAGCAGTTTGAATTGGGGGAATGGCTACACCTTC . TRBJ1-2 medium-sized TRBV27
CASSNTGTRLTGELFF TGTGCCAGCAGTAATACCGGGACTAGGCTCACCGGGGAGCTGTTTTTT TRBD2 TRBJ2-2 few TRBV27
CASSLWSPRVSSLHF TGCGCCAGCAGCTTGTGGTCCCCGAGAGTATCGTCCCTCCACTTT . TRBJ1-6 . TRBV5-1
CARGTGGETQYF TGTGCCAGAGGGACAGGGGGAGAGACCCAGTACTTC TRBD1 TRBJ2-5 few TRBV19
CASSEGVGQYF TGTGCCAGCAGTGAAGGTGTGGGGCAGTACTTC . TRBJ2-7 medium-sized TRBV25-1
CASSVLVSPLHF TGTGCCAGCAGTGTCCTCGTCTCACCCCTCCACTTT . TRBJ1-6 medium-sized TRBV2
CAWSTGNEQFF TGTGCCTGGAGCACGGGGAATGAGCAGTTCTTC . TRBJ2-1 few TRBV30
CSAGTPRVETQYF TGCAGCGCTGGGACCCCGAGGGTGGAGACCCAGTACTTC . TRBJ2-5 . TRBV29-1
CSVEGTAKSTEAFF TGCAGCGTTGAAGGGACAGCCAAGAGCACTGAAGCTTTCTTT . TRBJ1-1 . TRBV29-1
CAISESAGIHEQYF TGTGCCATCAGTGAGTCGGCAGGGATCCACGAGCAGTACTTC . TRBJ2-7 . TRBV10-3
CASRLGSPGGYTF TGTGCCAGCAGGTTAGGTTCCCCTGGGGGCTACACCTTC . TRBJ1-2 medium-sized TRBV6-1
CASSQDIASAGNTIYF TGTGCCAGCAGCCAAGATATAGCAAGTGCGGGAAACACCATATATTTT . TRBJ1-3 . TRBV14
CSARDRMNSPLHF TGCAGTGCTAGGGACAGGATGAATTCACCCCTCCACTTT TRBD1 TRBJ1-6 medium-sized TRBV20-1
CASSPPLLNTGELFF TGTGCCAGCAGTCCCCCATTGCTGAACACCGGGGAGCTGTTTTTT . TRBJ2-2 . TRBV28
CSANTVGPEQFF TGCAGTGCTAATACGGTAGGGCCTGAGCAGTTCTTC . TRBJ2-1 few TRBV20-1
CASSWGQGDPGYTF TGTGCCAGCAGTTGGGGACAGGGCGATCCCGGCTACACCTTC TRBD1 TRBJ1-2 medium-sized TRBV6-1
CASSSSIPGSQPQHF TGTGCCAGCAGTTCCTCGATCCCTGGGAGCCAGCCCCAGCATTTT . TRBJ1-5 large TRBV28
CASKGSGRKTGELSF TGTGCCAGCAAGGGTAGCGGGAGAAAAACCGGGGAGCTGTCTTTT TRBD2 TRBJ2-2 . TRBV7-2
CACITQGANTEAFF TGTGCCTGTATAACTCAGGGGGCGAACACTGAAGCTTTCTTT TRBD1 TRBJ1-1 . TRBV30
CASSDSYSGGSEAFF TGTGCCAGCAGTGACTCATATAGTGGGGGCAGTGAAGCTTTCTTT . TRBJ1-1 medium-sized TRBV6-4